This T cell receptor (beta chain) was captured by sequencing in a study of blood T cell repertoires in COVID-19. In this sample, this clone turned up once. The length of the CDR3 is 16 residues. Germline CDR1 and CDR2: SGHVS and FQNEAQ. Trimming removed 5 bases from V and 7 bases from J; junction bases left unmatched: 15. Sequencing used immunoSEQ multiplex PCR; TCRdb keeps in-frame clones, though not all of them. The repertoire consists of 90,000 to 100,000 clones, with roughly 86% occurring once and the leading ten covering under 13%. The chain combines TRBV7-8 with TRBJ2-7; TRBD2 agrees at 9 bases. This clonotype was obtained from a man aged 50 to 59 with acute or convalescent COVID-19. The sequenced sample was peripheral blood. The CDR3 coding sequence is TGTGCCAGCAGCCCCGAAGGGGCTAGCGGGACCGAGGAGCAGTACTTC. Protein sequence: CASSPEGASGTEEQYF.